The text below deals with one T cell receptor (beta chain). The sample is drawn from a study of blood T cell repertoires in COVID-19. Libraries were prepared by immunoSEQ multiplex PCR; TCRdb keeps only in-frame clonotypes and omits some of them. The sample yields just under 350,000 clones, around 90% seen once. Trimming took off 8 bases at V and 3 bases at J, with 8 bases between the two ends. There are 12 residues in the CDR3. The V call is TRBV12-3 or TRBV12-4, the J call TRBJ1-5; possibly TRBD1 for D (5 bases). The receptor's source is a woman under 30 who had recovered from COVID-19. Sample: peripheral blood. The CDR3 DNA follows: TGTGCCAGCGGGGCTAACAATCAGCCCCAGCATTTT. Residues: CASGANNQPQHF.